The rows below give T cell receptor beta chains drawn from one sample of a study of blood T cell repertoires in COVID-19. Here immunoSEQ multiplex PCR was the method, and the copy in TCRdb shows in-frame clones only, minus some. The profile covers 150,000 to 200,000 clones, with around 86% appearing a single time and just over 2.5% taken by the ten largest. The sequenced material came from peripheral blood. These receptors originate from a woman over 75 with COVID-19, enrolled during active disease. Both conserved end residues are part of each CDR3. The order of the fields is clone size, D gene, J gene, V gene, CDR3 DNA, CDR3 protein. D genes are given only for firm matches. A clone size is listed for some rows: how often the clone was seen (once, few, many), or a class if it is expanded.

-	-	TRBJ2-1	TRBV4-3	TGCGCCAGCGGATGGCGGGTCGGAGATGAGCAGTTCTTC	CASGWRVGDEQFF
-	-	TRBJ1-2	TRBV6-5	TGTGCCAGCAGTTACTCACCGACGGGCGACAGCACTGGCTACACCTTC	CASSYSPTGDSTGYTF
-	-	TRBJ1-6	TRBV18	TGTGCCAGCTCACCAGCAGGGTCAAACTCACCCCTCCACTTT	CASSPAGSNSPLHF
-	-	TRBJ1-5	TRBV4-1	TGCGCCAGCAGCTCAATCGGGACACCCGGCCCCGATCAGCCCCAGCATTTT	CASSSIGTPGPDQPQHF
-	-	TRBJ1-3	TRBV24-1	TGTGCCACCGCAGATGGAAACACCATATATTTT	CATADGNTIYF
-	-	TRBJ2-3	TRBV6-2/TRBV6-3	TGTGCCAGCAGTTACGCTAGCGGAGGGGGAGATACGCAGTATTTT	CASSYASGGGDTQYF
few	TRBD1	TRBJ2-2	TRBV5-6	TGTGCCAGCAGCTTGGTAGGGACAGCCGGGGAGCTGTTTTTT	CASSLVGTAGELFF
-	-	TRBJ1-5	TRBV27	TGTGCCAGCGGCAGACGGGGTGACAATCAGCCCCAGCATTTT	CASGRRGDNQPQHF
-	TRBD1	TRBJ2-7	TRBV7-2	TGTGCCAGCAGCTTACTTGGGGACAGTAGGGGTACCTACGAGCAGTACTTC	CASSLLGDSRGTYEQYF
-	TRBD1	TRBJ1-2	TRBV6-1	TGTGCCAGCAGTGAAGCTTCAGGGGGCAGTGGCTACACCTTC	CASSEASGGSGYTF
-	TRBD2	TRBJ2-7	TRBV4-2	TGTGCCAGCAGCCAAGGGACTAGCGCAAACTACGAGCAGTACTTC	CASSQGTSANYEQYF
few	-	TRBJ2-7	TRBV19	TGTGCCAGTAGTATGATGCAGGGTGTAAACGAGCAGTACTTC	CASSMMQGVNEQYF
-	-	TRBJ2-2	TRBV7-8	TGTGCCAGCAGCCTTCGAGGACAGACTATGCCGAACACCGGGGAGCTGTTTTTT	CASSLRGQTMPNTGELFF
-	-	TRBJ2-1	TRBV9	TGTGCCAGCAGCGTAGGGTCCCGAGGGAACAATGAGCAGTTCTTC	CASSVGSRGNNEQFF
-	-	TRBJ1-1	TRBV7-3	TGTGCCAGCAGCTTACGGGGGATTGAGACTGAAGCTTTCTTT	CASSLRGIETEAFF
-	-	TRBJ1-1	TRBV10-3	TGTGCCATCAGTGAGCCAGGGGCCGTGAACACTGAAGCTTTCTTT	CAISEPGAVNTEAFF
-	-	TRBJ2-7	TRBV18	TGTGCCAGCTCTATTTCATACCCACAGGACAGATTAAACTACGAGCAGTACTTC	CASSISYPQDRLNYEQYF
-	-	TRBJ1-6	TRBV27	TGTGCCAGCAGTCCGAACAGGGTGAATTCACCCCTCCACTTT	CASSPNRVNSPLHF
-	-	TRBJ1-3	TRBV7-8	TGTGCCAGCAGCGGGGGGGCTTTTGGAAACACCATATATTTT	CASSGGAFGNTIYF
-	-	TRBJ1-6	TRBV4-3	TGCGCCAGCAGCCAATTCGCAGGGAGGGTCGATTCACCCCTCCACTTT	CASSQFAGRVDSPLHF
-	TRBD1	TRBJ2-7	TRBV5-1	TGCGCCAGCAGCCCTGGGACAGTGGACTACGAGCAGTACTTC	CASSPGTVDYEQYF
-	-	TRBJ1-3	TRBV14	TGTGCCAGCAGCCGAGTCTCTGGAAACACCATATATTTT	CASSRVSGNTIYF
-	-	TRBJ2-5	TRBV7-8	TGTGCCAGCAGCACCTTACCCACCCCGAGGGAGACCCAGTACTTC	CASSTLPTPRETQYF
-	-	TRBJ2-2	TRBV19	TGTGCCAGTAGTATAGGAGCAACCGGGGAGCTGTTTTTT	CASSIGATGELFF
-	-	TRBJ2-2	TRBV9	TGTGCCAGCAGCGTAGCTGACACCGGGGAGCTGTTTTTT	CASSVADTGELFF
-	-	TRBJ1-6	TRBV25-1	TGTGCCAGCAGTTTACAAGGAGGGAATTCACCCCTCCACTTT	CASSLQGGNSPLHF
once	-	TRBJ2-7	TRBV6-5	TGTGCCAGCTCGGGGAGAAAGCGGAGCCCCTACGAGCAGTACTTC	CASSGRKRSPYEQYF
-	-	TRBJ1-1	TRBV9	TGTGCCAGCAGCCTAGAGAGGGACACTGAAGCTTTCTTT	CASSLERDTEAFF
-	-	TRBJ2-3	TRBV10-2	TGCGCCAGCAGTCCGACGACTGGAACAGATACGCAGTATTTT	CASSPTTGTDTQYF